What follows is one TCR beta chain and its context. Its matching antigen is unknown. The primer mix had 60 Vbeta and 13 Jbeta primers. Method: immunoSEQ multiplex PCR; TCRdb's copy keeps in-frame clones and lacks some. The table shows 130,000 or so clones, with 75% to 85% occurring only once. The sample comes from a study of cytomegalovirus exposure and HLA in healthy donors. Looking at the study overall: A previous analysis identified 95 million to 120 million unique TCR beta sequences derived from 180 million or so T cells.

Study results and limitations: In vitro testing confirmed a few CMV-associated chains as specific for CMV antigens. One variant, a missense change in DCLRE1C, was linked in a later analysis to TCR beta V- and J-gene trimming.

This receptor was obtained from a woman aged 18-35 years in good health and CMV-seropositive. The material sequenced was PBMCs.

The CDR3 sequence: CASSYSGVGTEAFF. The CDR3 nucleotides read TGTGCCAGCAGCTACTCAGGGGTAGGCACTGAAGCTTTCTTT. The genes are TRBV5-4 and TRBJ1-1; TRBD1 is a possible D gene (6 bases). The V gene lost 3 bases and the J gene lost 4 bases, with 13 bases spanning the gap. The CDR3 has 14 amino acids. Germline CDR1 and CDR2: SGHNT and YYREEE (reference sequence).